The 25 T cell receptor beta chains below were found in one sample sequenced in a study of blood T cells in healthy people across ages. Alongside a J-beta primer mix, a sample-barcoded 5' primer served in a second PCR lasting about 6 to 11 cycles. TCRdb re-called the 5' RACE reads through MiXCR, storing one row per CDR3 protein. The sample lists about 640,000 distinct CDR3 sequences; under 65% were seen once. Sequencing was performed on blood. Receptor source: a man aged 55 to 70 in good health.

This clonotype was seen just once. V usage is TRBV20-1 and J usage is TRBJ2-5; TRBD1 matches 8 bases. The last part of the DNA fits TRBJ2-7 better; the J call may be wrong. CDR3 length: 12 amino acids. From germline, CDR1 is DFQATT and CDR2 SNEGSKA (reference sequence). The CDR3 here is CSGDRGSREQYF. CDR3 nucleotides: TGCAGTGGTGACAGGGGCTCTCGCGAGCAGTACTTC.

This clonotype was observed at least ten times. Here the CDR3 reads CASTGTTDTQYF. The DNA for the CDR3 is TGTGCCAGCACCGGCACCACAGATACGCAGTATTTT. The chain couples TRBV12-3 or TRBV12-4 to TRBJ2-3; D gene unclear. This CDR3 contains 12 residues. The V and J ends lost 7 bases and 2 bases respectively, with 7 bases between them.

This clonotype has only a few counts. The chain couples TRBV5-1 to TRBJ1-4; D gene uncertain. Germline V gene data show CDR1 as SGHRS and CDR2 as YFSETQ. V lost 0 bases to trimming and J lost 8 bases, with 11 bases between them. This CDR3 has 14 residues. The CDR3 region has the DNA TGCGCCAGCAGCTTGGGCCAGGTGAACGAAAAACTGTTTTTT. As protein: CASSLGQVNEKLFF.

The chain recombines TRBV5-1 with TRBJ1-4; perhaps TRBD1 as D (6 bases). The CDR3 has 17 amino acids. Germline values: CDR1 SGHRS, CDR2 YFSETQ. V was pared by 0 bases and J by 0 bases, with 12 bases between. In DNA, the CDR3 is TGCGCCAGCAGCTTGGTAGGACAGCCTGCAACTAATGAAAAACTGTTTTTT. It codes for CASSLVGQPATNEKLFF.

The chain recombines TRBV29-1 with TRBJ2-5, with 12 bases matching TRBD2. The DNA end is more similar to TRBJ2-7, so the J call may be wrong. This CDR3 is built from 14 residues. Germline V lookup: CDR1 SQVTM, CDR2 ANQGSEA. The CDR3 loop is CSVEEQLAGGEQYF. The DNA for the CDR3 is TGCAGCGTTGAAGAACAACTAGCGGGGGGCGAGCAGTACTTC.

The rearrangement joins TRBV5-8 to TRBJ2-2, with TRBD1 as a possible D gene (5 bases). The V end lost 3 bases, the J end lost 6 bases, and 6 bases lay between the germline ends. The CDR3 has 12 residues. Germline lookup yields CDR1 SGHTS and CDR2 YDEGEE. The CDR3 loop reads CASSSTAGELFF. CDR3 DNA: TGTGCCAGCAGCTCGACAGCCGGGGAGCTGTTTTTT.

The CDR3 here is CASSPRLQVAAGELFF. The CDR3 nucleotides are TGTGCCAGCAGCCCGAGGCTCCAGGTAGCCGCCGGGGAGCTGTTTTTT. The J gene is TRBJ2-2, the V gene TRBV7-9; no definite D call. Trimming pared 5 bases from V and 6 bases from J, leaving 19 bases between. CDR1 is SEHNR, CDR2 FQNEAQ, per germline (reference sequence). This CDR3 has 16 amino acids.

The chain recombines TRBV10-2 with TRBJ2-7; TRBD2 agrees at 7 bases. Trimming at V came to 10 bases and at J to 1 base, leaving 10 bases not matched to a gene. Looked up from germline, CDR1 is WSHSY and CDR2 is SAAADI. This CDR3 comprises 14 residues. The CDR3 here is CANLLATQSYEQYF. Written as DNA, the CDR3 is TGCGCCAACTTACTAGCGACACAGTCCTACGAGCAGTACTTC.

The V gene is TRBV4-1, the J gene TRBJ2-5, with a possible D match to TRBD1 (5 bases). Germline V gene lookup returns CDR1 MGHRA and CDR2 YSYEKL. The V gene lost 0 bases and the J gene lost 5 bases, with 16 bases spanning the gap. The CDR3 is made up of 16 amino acids. The CDR3 spells CASSQDPLSGWETQYF. For the CDR3, the DNA is TGCGCCAGCAGCCAAGACCCCCTGTCAGGGTGGGAGACCCAGTACTTC.

The genes are TRBV2 and TRBJ1-2; 10 bases map to TRBD1. The J segment lost 6 bases and the V segment lost 3 bases, leaving 10 bases of the junction unmatched. Germline V gene data show CDR1 as SNHLY and CDR2 as FYNNEI. The CDR3 contains 16 residues. The CDR3, as DNA: TGTGCCAGCAGTGAGAAAACTCGGACAGGGGGTAATGGCTACACCTTC. This codes for CASSEKTRTGGNGYTF.

The chain recombines TRBV6-5 with TRBJ2-5, with 10 bases matching TRBD2. CDR1 is MNHEY and CDR2 is SVGAGI in the germline V gene. V was pared by 6 bases and J by 12 bases, with 10 bases of the junction left unmatched. The CDR3 spans 13 residues. CDR3 DNA: TGTGCCAGCAGATGGTCGCTAGCGGGGGACAAGTACTTC. Translation: CASRWSLAGDKYF.

The gene calls are TRBV5-1 and TRBJ2-1; tentative D call: TRBD2 (6 bases). CDR1 SGHRS and CDR2 YFSETQ come from the germline V gene. This CDR3 has 17 amino acids. V was trimmed by 0 bases and J by 8 bases, leaving 21 bases between them. CDR3 residues: CASSLEGRGRIFDEQFF. CDR3 nucleotides: TGCGCCAGCAGCTTGGAAGGTCGGGGGAGGATTTTCGATGAGCAGTTCTTC. The whole variable domain, filled in from reference TRBV5-1 and TRBJ2-1, reads KAGVTQTPRYLIKTRGQQVTLSCSPISGHRSVSWYQQTPGQGLQFLFEYFSETQRNKGNFPGRFSGRQFSNSRSEMNVSTLELGDSALYLCASSLEGRGRIFDEQFFGPGTRLTVL.

This chain joins TRBV9 and TRBJ2-3; perhaps TRBD2 as D (6 bases). The length of the CDR3 is 15 residues. CDR1 and CDR2 from the germline V gene are SGDLS and YYNGEE. Trimming left V 4 bases short and J 5 bases short, with 17 bases between. In nucleotides, the CDR3 is TGTGCCAGCAGCCCCTTGGGGACTCTGGTAGATACGCAGTATTTT. It encodes CASSPLGTLVDTQYF.

This clonotype was counted between two and nine times. The chain carries TRBV28 and TRBJ1-2; TRBD1 might be the D (5 bases). The V end lost 6 bases, the J end lost 4 bases, and 18 bases lay between the germline ends. Germline lookup yields CDR1 MDHEN and CDR2 SYDVKM. The CDR3 sequence is 15 residues long. The CDR3 nucleotides are TGTGCCAGCAGCCAACCGACAAGGGGCATCTATGGCTACACCTTC. Its protein product is CASSQPTRGIYGYTF.

The genes are TRBV6-1 and TRBJ2-7, with D possibly TRBD2 on 5 matching bases. Germline V gene lookup returns CDR1 MNHNS and CDR2 SASEGT. The CDR3 consists of 13 residues. Between the trimmed V and J ends, which lost 0 bases and 8 bases, there was a span of 11 bases. The CDR3 here is CASSEAGGVQQYF. In nucleotides, the CDR3 is TGTGCCAGCAGTGAAGCCGGAGGTGTACAGCAGTACTTC.

The J gene is TRBJ1-5, the V gene TRBV6-5; a possible D gene is TRBD1 (6 bases). Trimming pared 5 bases from V and 0 bases from J, leaving 14 bases between. The CDR3 totals 16 residues. Germline CDR1 is MNHEY and CDR2 is SVGAGI. This CDR3 reads CASSTLAGVSNQPQHF. CDR3 sequence (DNA): TGTGCCAGCAGTACCCTGGCAGGGGTTAGCAATCAGCCCCAGCATTTT.

Only a few counts were recorded for this clonotype. The chain recombines TRBV11-2 with TRBJ2-7; TRBD2 matches at 9 bases. The CDR3 covers 14 residues. Germline CDR1 and CDR2: SGHAT and FQNNGV. V lost 5 bases, J lost 6 bases, and 8 bases stayed unmatched. The CDR3 here is CASSRTSGPREQYF. The CDR3 nucleotides read TGTGCCAGCAGCCGTACTAGCGGGCCCCGCGAGCAGTACTTC.

The genes are TRBV12-3 or TRBV12-4 and TRBJ1-1; 10 bases line up with TRBD1. V dropped 5 bases and J dropped 5; count of bases not matched to a gene: 8. CDR3 size: 15 residues. CDR3 DNA: TGTGCCAGCAGTGCGGGACAGGGGACCAAAACTGAAGCTTTCTTT. This gives the protein CASSAGQGTKTEAFF.

This chain links TRBV20-1 with TRBJ2-5; 8 bases are a match to TRBD1. The CDR3 extends over 15 amino acids. The junction had 8 bases not matched to a gene; V was cut back by 1 base and J by 4 bases. Germline values: CDR1 DFQATT, CDR2 SNEGSKA (reference sequence). CDR3 coding DNA: TGCAGTGCTAGAGGGGGCAGGGGGCTAAGAGAGACCCAGTACTTC. Encoded protein: CSARGGRGLRETQYF.

The table lists this clonotype with a count of one. The chain recombines TRBV20-1 with TRBJ1-2; TRBD1 matches at 9 bases. CDR3 length: 17 amino acids. V shed 2 bases, J shed 5 bases, and the junction held 15 bases outside the gene matches. Germline V lookup: CDR1 DFQATT, CDR2 SNEGSKA (reference sequence). The CDR3 loop reads CSARYRDREIGWYGYTF. In DNA, the CDR3 is TGCAGTGCTAGATACCGGGACAGGGAGATTGGTTGGTATGGCTACACCTTC.

This chain links TRBV3-1 with TRBJ2-3, with unresolved D. Germline-derived CDR1 and CDR2 are LGHDT and YNNKEL (reference sequence). This CDR3 is 15 amino acids long. The ends were cut back, 0 bases at V and 3 bases at J, with 10 bases in the middle. The CDR3 loop is CASSQETAVTDTQYF. The CDR3 bases are TGTGCCAGCAGCCAAGAAACGGCAGTTACAGATACGCAGTATTTT.

This clonotype occurred a few times. The chain is built from TRBV5-1 and TRBJ1-6; TRBD1 might be the D (5 bases). Trimming took 0 bases from V and 7 from J, leaving 14 bases between them. The CDR3 covers 16 residues. CDR1 and CDR2 (germline): SGHRS, YFSETQ. This CDR3 is CASSLGQSQLNSPLHF. CDR3 DNA sequence: TGCGCCAGCAGCTTGGGACAGAGCCAATTAAATTCACCCCTCCACTTT.

In this sample, this clonotype turned up a few times. The gene calls are TRBV10-3 and TRBJ2-5; 7 bases align to TRBD1. The CDR3 covers 14 residues. J lost 1 base, V lost 6 bases, and 5 bases had no gene match. Looked up from germline, CDR1 is ENHRY and CDR2 is SYGVKD. The DNA for the CDR3 is TGTGCCATCAGACGGGACAGCAGCCAAGAGACCCAGTACTTC. This gives the protein CAIRRDSSQETQYF.

This clonotype has just a few counts. The rearrangement uses TRBV6-2 or TRBV6-3 and TRBJ2-3; 16 bases are shared with TRBD2. The germline gives CDR1 MNHEY, CDR2 SVGEGT. The CDR3 totals 18 residues. With V trimmed by 6 bases and J by 1 base, 7 bases remained unmatched. CDR3 sequence (DNA): TGTGCCAGCAGCTCGGGACTAGCGGGGGGGCCCGGCACAGATACGCAGTATTTT. Its protein product is CASSSGLAGGPGTDTQYF.

This clonotype was found a few times. The J gene is TRBJ2-7, the V gene TRBV21-1; TRBD1 was called by the table and not checked on the DNA. TRBV21-1 counts as a pseudogene. CDR3 length equals 19 residues. The CDR3 is CASIQKKARDRANSYEQYF. The CDR3 DNA reads TGTGCCAGCATCCAAAAAAAAGCCCGGGACAGGGCCAACTCCTACGAGCAGTACTTC.